A selection of T cell receptor beta chains follows, all from one sample in a study of cytomegalovirus exposure and HLA in healthy donors. Libraries were prepared by immunoSEQ multiplex PCR; TCRdb keeps only in-frame clonotypes and omits some of them. In the table there are more than 90,000 clones, roughly 80% of which are singletons. Sequencing used PBMCs. The receptor set was obtained from a female donor in good health and CMV-seronegative. The CDR3 runs from the conserved cysteine through the conserved F or W. D genes are given only for firm matches. Part of the rows lack a size; the others show once, few, many or a class for expanded clones.

clone size	V gene	J gene	D gene	CDR3 DNA	CDR3 protein
.	TRBV7-6	TRBJ2-3	TRBD1	TGTGCCAGCAGCACTGGGACAGGGGGGAATACGCAGTATTTT	CASSTGTGGNTQYF
.	TRBV7-9	TRBJ2-5	.	TGTGCCAGCAGCTTGCGGGGACAAGAGACCCAGTACTTC	CASSLRGQETQYF
.	TRBV4-3	TRBJ1-2	.	TGCGCCAGCAGCCAAGAGCCGGGAGAGGGCTATGGCTACACCTTC	CASSQEPGEGYGYTF
once	TRBV19	TRBJ2-3	.	TGTGCCAGTAGTATCCGTCGACAGGCCCTGGGCGTTGCAGATACGCAGTATTTT	CASSIRRQALGVADTQYF
.	TRBV18	TRBJ1-2	.	TGTGCCAGCTCACCTTTGGACAGCCCTTCTATAGTTGGCTACACCTTC	CASSPLDSPSIVGYTF
few	TRBV7-9	TRBJ1-3	.	TGTGCCAGCAGCAAGAAAGCGGGAAACACCATATATTTT	CASSKKAGNTIYF
.	TRBV2	TRBJ1-1	.	TGTGCCAAAGGGGCGAACACTGAAGCTTTCTTT	CAKGANTEAFF
.	TRBV6-1	TRBJ1-5	TRBD1	TGTGCCGGACAGGGCTTGAGCAATCAGCCCCAGCATTTT	CAGQGLSNQPQHF
.	TRBV9	TRBJ2-1	.	TGTGCCAGCAGCGCTGGAGGACTGTCCTACAATGAGCAGTTCTTC	CASSAGGLSYNEQFF
.	TRBV21-1	TRBJ2-1	.	TGTGCCAGCAGCACCCCGGAGGGGGAGAGACTAGCGCCCTACAATGAGCAGTTCTTC	CASSTPEGERLAPYNEQFF
.	TRBV6-5	TRBJ2-7	TRBD2	TGTGCCAGCAGTTACTATACTAGCGGGAGGGCCAACGAGCAGTACTTC	CASSYYTSGRANEQYF
.	TRBV28	TRBJ2-2	TRBD1	TGTGCCAGCAGTTTAATAGGGACAGGAGGCAAAAGCGGGGAGCTGTTTTTT	CASSLIGTGGKSGELFF
.	TRBV7-3	TRBJ2-7	.	TGTGCCAGCAGTGAAGGGACTGGCGGGGGCCCCGCCGAGCAGTACTTC	CASSEGTGGGPAEQYF
.	TRBV19	TRBJ1-2	TRBD1	TGTGCCAGTAGTATCGGACAGGGCCGATACTATGGCTACACCTTC	CASSIGQGRYYGYTF
.	TRBV7-6	TRBJ2-5	TRBD2	TGTGCCAGCAGCTTAGATCCACCTGGACTAGCCCAAGAGACCCAGTACTTC	CASSLDPPGLAQETQYF
.	TRBV27	TRBJ2-7	.	TGTGCCAGCAGTTTAACTCCGGGAACCAAGCAGTACTTC	CASSLTPGTKQYF
.	TRBV6-6	TRBJ1-2	TRBD1	TGTGCCAGCAGTCAGACAGGGGCTGGCTACACCTTC	CASSQTGAGYTF
.	TRBV7-9	TRBJ2-5	.	TGTTCCAGCAGCTCCTATGTCGAGACCCAGTACTTC	CSSSSYVETQYF
.	TRBV6-1	TRBJ1-2	TRBD1	TGTGCCAGCAGTGAAGAAGAGGGGGCATATGGTGGCTACACCTTC	CASSEEEGAYGGYTF
once	TRBV5-6	TRBJ2-5	.	TGTGCCAGCAGCTGGACAGTACAAGAGACCCAGTACTTC	CASSWTVQETQYF
.	TRBV27	TRBJ1-4	.	TGTGCCAGCTTCTCTGGCCAGGGGTTAGGAAAACTGTTTTTT	CASFSGQGLGKLFF
few	TRBV30	TRBJ2-5	.	TGTGCCTGGAGTCTGGGGGCTGGGGCCCAGTACTTC	CAWSLGAGAQYF
.	TRBV5-1	TRBJ1-5	.	TGCGCCAGCAGCTTGGAGGGGCCAGATCAGCCCCAGCATTTT	CASSLEGPDQPQHF